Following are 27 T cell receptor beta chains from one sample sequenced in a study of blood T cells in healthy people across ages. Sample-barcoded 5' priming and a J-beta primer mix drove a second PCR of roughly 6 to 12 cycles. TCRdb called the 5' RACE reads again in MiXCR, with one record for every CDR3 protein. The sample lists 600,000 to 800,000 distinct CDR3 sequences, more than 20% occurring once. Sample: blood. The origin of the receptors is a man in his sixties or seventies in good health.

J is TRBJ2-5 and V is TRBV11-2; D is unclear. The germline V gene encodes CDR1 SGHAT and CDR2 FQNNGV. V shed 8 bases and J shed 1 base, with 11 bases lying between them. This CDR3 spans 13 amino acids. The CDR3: CASVSRIQETQYF. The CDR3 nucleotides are TGTGCCAGCGTTAGTCGGATCCAAGAGACCCAGTACTTC.

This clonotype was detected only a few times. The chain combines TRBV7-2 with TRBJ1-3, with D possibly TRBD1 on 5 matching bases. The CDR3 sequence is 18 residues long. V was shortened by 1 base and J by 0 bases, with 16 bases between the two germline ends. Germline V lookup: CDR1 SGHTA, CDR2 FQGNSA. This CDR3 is CASSLDPVGVHSGNTIYF. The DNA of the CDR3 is TGTGCCAGCAGCTTAGACCCCGTGGGGGTTCACTCTGGAAACACCATATATTTT.

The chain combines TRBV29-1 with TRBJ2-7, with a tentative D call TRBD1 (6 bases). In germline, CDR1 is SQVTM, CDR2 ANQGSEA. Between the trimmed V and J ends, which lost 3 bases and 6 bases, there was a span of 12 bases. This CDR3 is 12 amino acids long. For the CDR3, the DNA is TGCAGCGTTGACGACAGGCAGGGCGAGCAGTACTTC. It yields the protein CSVDDRQGEQYF.

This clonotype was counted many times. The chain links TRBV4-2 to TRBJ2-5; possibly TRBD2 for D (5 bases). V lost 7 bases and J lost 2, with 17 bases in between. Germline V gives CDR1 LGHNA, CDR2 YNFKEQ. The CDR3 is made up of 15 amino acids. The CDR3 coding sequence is TGTGCCAGCACCCCCACGGGAACTCCTCAAGAGACCCAGTACTTC. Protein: CASTPTGTPQETQYF.

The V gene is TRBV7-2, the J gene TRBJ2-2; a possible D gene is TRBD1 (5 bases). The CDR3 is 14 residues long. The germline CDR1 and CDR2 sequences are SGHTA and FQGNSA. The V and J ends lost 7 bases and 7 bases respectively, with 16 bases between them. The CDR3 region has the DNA TGTGCCAGCACCTTGGAAACAGGCGGCGGGGAGCTGTTTTTT. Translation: CASTLETGGGELFF.

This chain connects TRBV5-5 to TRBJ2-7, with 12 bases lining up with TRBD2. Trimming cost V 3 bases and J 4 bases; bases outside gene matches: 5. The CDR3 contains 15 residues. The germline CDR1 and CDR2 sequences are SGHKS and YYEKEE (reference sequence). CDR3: CASSSRLAGEYEQYF. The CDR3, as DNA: TGTGCCAGCAGCTCCCGACTAGCGGGAGAGTACGAGCAGTACTTC.

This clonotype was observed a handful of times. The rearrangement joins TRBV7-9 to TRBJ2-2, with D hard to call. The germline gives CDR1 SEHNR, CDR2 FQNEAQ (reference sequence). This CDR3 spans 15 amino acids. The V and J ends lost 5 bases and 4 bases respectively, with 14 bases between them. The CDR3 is CASSLIVIRTGELFF. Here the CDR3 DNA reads TGTGCCAGCAGCCTGATTGTAATACGCACCGGGGAGCTGTTTTTT.

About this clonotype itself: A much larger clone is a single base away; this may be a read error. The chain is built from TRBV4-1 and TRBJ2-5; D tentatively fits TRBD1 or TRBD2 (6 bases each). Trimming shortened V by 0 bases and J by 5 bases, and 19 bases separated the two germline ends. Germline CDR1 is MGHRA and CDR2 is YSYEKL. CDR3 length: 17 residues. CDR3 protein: CASSQEEGEFLGETQYF. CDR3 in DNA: TGCGCCAGCAGCCAAGAGGAGGGGGAATTCTTGGGGGAGACCCAGTACTTC.

DNA for the CDR3: TGCAGTGCTATCAAGACAGGGGCCTCCTACGAGCAGTACTTC. This gives the protein CSAIKTGASYEQYF. The chain employs TRBV20-1 and TRBJ2-7, with 8 bases lining up with TRBD1. Germline trimming cut 4 bases from V and 0 bases from J; bases unmatched to any gene: 5. The CDR3 is 14 amino acids. Germline V gives CDR1 DFQATT, CDR2 SNEGSKA (reference sequence).

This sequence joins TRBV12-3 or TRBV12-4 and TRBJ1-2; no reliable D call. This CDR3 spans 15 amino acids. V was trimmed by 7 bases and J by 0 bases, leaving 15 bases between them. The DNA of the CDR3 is TGTGCCAGCACCCAAGGACGGCTGACTAACTATGGCTACACCTTC. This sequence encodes CASTQGRLTNYGYTF.

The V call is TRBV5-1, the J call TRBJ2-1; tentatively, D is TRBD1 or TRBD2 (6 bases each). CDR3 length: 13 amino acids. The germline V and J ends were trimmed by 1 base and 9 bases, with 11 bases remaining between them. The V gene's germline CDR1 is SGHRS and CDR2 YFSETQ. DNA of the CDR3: TGCGCCAGCAGCTTGAATGGGGGGCGTGAGCAGTTCTTC. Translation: CASSLNGGREQFF.

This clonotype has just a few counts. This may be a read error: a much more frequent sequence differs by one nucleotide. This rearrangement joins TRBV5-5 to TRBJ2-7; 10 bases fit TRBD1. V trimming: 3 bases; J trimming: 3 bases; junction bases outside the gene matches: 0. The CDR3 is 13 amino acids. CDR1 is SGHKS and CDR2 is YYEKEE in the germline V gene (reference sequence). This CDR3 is CASSWDRGYEQYF. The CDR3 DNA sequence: TGTGCCAGCAGCTGGGACAGGGGCTACGAGCAGTACTTC.

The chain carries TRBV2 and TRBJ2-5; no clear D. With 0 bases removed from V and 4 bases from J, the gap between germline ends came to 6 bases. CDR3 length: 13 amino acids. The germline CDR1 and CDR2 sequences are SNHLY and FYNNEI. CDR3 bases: TGTGCCAGCAGTGAAGCAACGGGAGAGACCCAGTACTTC. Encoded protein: CASSEATGETQYF.

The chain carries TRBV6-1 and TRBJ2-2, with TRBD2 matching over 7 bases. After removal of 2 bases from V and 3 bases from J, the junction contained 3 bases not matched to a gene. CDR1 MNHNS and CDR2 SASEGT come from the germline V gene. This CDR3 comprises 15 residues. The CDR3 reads CASSESGTYTGELFF. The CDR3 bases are TGTGCCAGCAGTGAAAGCGGGACTTACACCGGGGAGCTGTTTTTT.

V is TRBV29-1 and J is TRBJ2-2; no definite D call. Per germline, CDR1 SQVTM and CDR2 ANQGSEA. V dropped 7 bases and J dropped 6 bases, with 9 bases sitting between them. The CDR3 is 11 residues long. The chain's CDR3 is CSALLAGELFF. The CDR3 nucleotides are TGCAGCGCCCTCTTGGCCGGGGAGCTGTTTTTT.

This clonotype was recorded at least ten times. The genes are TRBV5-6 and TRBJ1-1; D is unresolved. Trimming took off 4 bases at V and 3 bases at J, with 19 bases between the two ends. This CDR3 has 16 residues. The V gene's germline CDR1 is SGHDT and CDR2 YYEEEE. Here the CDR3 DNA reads TGTGCCAGCAGCAAAAGTAGCCGGGGAAGGGACACTGAAGCTTTCTTT. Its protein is CASSKSSRGRDTEAFF.

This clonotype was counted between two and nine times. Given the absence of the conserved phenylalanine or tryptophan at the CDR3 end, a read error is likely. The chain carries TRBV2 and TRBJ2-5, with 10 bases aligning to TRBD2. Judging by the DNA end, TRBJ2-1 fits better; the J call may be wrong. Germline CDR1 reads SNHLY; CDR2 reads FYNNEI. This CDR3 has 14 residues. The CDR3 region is CATPGASGSHEQFL. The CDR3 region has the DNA TGTGCCACCCCGGGGGCTAGCGGGAGCCATGAGCAGTTCCTC.

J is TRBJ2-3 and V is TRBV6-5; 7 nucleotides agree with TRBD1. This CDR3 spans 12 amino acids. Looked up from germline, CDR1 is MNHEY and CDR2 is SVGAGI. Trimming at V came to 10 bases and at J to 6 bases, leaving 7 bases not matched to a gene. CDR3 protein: CATARTGDTQYF. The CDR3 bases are TGTGCCACCGCAAGGACAGGCGATACGCAGTATTTT.

The CDR3 reads CASKRVGVSYEQYF. The CDR3, as DNA: TGTGCCAGCAAGCGCGTTGGCGTGTCCTACGAGCAGTACTTC. This sequence joins TRBV27 and TRBJ2-7, with D unresolved. In germline, CDR1 is MNHEY, CDR2 SMNVEV (reference sequence). This CDR3 is 14 amino acids long. Deletions cut 7 bases from V and 1 base from J, with 14 bases between.

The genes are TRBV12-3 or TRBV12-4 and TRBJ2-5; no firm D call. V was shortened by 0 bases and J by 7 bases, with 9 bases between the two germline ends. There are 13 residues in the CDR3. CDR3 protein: CASSLAELATQYF. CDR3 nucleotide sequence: TGTGCCAGCAGTTTAGCAGAATTAGCGACCCAGTACTTC.

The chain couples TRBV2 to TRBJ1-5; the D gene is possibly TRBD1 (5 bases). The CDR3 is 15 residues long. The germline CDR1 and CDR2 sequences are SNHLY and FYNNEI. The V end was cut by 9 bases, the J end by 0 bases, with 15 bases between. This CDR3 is CASRGGDLSNQPQHF. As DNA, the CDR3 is TGTGCCAGTAGGGGAGGGGACCTTAGCAATCAGCCCCAGCATTTT.

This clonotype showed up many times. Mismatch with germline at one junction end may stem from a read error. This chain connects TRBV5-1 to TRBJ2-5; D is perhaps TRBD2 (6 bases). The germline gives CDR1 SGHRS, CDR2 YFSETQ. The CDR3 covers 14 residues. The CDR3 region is CASSLGGGEETQYF. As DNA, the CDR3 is TGTGCCAGCAGCTTAGGTGGCGGGGAAGAGACCCAGTACTTC.

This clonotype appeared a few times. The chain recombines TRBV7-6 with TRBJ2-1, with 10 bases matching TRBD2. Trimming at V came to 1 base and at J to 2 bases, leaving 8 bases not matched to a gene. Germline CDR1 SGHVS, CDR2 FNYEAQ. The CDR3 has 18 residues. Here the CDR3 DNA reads TGTGCCAGCAGCTTAGTTAGGCTAGCGGGAGCCACCTACAATGAGCAGTTCTTC. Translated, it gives CASSLVRLAGATYNEQFF.

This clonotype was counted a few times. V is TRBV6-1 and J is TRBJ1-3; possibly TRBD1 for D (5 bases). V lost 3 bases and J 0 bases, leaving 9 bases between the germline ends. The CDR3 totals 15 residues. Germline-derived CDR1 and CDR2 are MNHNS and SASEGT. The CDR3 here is CASSDRAFSGNTIYF. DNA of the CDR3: TGTGCCAGCAGTGACAGGGCGTTCTCTGGAAACACCATATATTTT.

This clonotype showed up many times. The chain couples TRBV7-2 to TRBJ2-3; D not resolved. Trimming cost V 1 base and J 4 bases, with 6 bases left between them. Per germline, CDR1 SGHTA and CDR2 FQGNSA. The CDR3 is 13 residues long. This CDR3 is CASSLGIADTQYF. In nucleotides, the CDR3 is TGTGCCAGCAGCTTAGGAATAGCAGATACGCAGTATTTT. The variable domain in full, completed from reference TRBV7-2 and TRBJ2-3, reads GAGVSQSPSNKVTEKGKDVELRCDPISGHTALYWYRQSLGQGLEFLIYFQGNSAPDKSGLPSDRFSAERTGGSVSTLTIQRTQQEDSAVYLCASSLGIADTQYFGPGTRLTVL.

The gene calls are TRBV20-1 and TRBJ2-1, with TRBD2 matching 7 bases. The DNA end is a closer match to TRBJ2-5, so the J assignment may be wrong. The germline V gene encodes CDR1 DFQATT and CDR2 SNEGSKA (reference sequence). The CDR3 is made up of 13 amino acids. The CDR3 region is CSASFLAVETQYF. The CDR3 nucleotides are TGCAGTGCTAGCTTTCTAGCGGTAGAGACCCAGTACTTC.

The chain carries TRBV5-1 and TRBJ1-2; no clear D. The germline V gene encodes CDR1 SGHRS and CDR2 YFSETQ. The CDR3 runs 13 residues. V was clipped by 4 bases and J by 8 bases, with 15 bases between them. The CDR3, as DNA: TGCGCCAGCAGCGCGGACGGCTTATACGGCTACACCTTC. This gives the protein CASSADGLYGYTF.